The next 8 T cell receptor beta chains were all read from a single sample in a study of human T cells and chemical hapten exposure. Time point described: pre-sensitization, week 0. Documented treatment: therapeutic diphenylcyclopropenone sensitization with weekly scalp DPC. Each CDR3 protein gets one entry after TCRdb re-called the RACE reads with MiXCR. The sample lists about 350,000 distinct CDR3 sequences; 4.5% to 5.5% were seen once. The sample in question was whole blood, obtained in connection with sensitization to the hapten diphenylcyclopropenone (DPC). The receptors were sampled from a woman under 30 with alopecia areata. Some clones in this sample may be carry-over from other donors' samples.

The J gene is TRBJ2-3, the V gene TRBV20-1, with 11 bases that match TRBD2. The CDR3 runs to 16 residues. Trimming cost V 3 bases and J 2 bases; bases outside gene matches: 7. The germline CDR1 and CDR2 sequences are DFQATT and SNEGSKA (reference sequence). The DNA for the CDR3 is TGCAGTGCTAGTTTCCCTAGCGGGGGGTCCACAGATACGCAGTATTTT. This encodes CSASFPSGGSTDTQYF.

V usage is TRBV29-1 and J usage is TRBJ1-1; D is unclear. The CDR3 is 11 residues long. CDR1 SQVTM and CDR2 ANQGSEA come from the germline V gene. V was pared by 1 base and J by 7 bases, with 7 bases between. CDR3 amino acids: CSVEAAREAFF. The CDR3 region has the DNA TGCAGCGTTGAAGCGGCACGTGAAGCTTTCTTT. Based on the CDR3 plus reference TRBV29-1 and TRBJ1-1, the full variable domain is SAVISQKPSRDICQRGTSLTIQCQVDSQVTMMFWYRQQPGQSLTLIATANQGSEATYESGFVIDKFPISRPNLTFSTLTVSNMSPEDSSIYLCSVEAAREAFFGQGTRLTVV.

Many counts were recorded for this clonotype. The V and J genes are TRBV2 and TRBJ2-5; D is undetermined. The CDR3 loop spans 11 amino acids. Between the trimmed V and J ends, which lost 6 bases and 2 bases, there was a span of 4 bases. The germline V gene encodes CDR1 SNHLY and CDR2 FYNNEI. The CDR3 here is CASSEQETQYF. DNA for the CDR3: TGTGCCAGCAGCGAGCAAGAGACCCAGTACTTC.

V and J are TRBV6-5 and TRBJ2-7; 12 bases match TRBD1. This CDR3 is built from 14 residues. J gave up 6 bases and V 5 bases, and 5 bases lay outside the gene matches. CDR1 is MNHEY, CDR2 SVGAGI, per germline. The CDR3 DNA follows: TGTGCCAGCAGTGCCGGGACAGGGGGCCTCGAGCAGTACTTC. Its protein product is CASSAGTGGLEQYF.

In its sample, this clonotype was seen many times. This chain links TRBV29-1 with TRBJ2-1; 7 bases fit TRBD2. The CDR3 covers 14 residues. After removal of 2 bases from V and 1 base from J, the junction contained 2 bases not matched to a gene. Germline V gene lookup returns CDR1 SQVTM and CDR2 ANQGSEA. CDR3 amino acids: CSVESGGSYNEQFF. CDR3 nucleotide sequence: TGCAGCGTTGAATCGGGGGGTTCCTACAATGAGCAGTTCTTC.

This clonotype was found many times. CDR3 sequence: CASSLGITDTQYF. The CDR3 DNA follows: TGTGCCAGCAGCCTGGGGATCACAGATACGCAGTATTTT. The J gene is TRBJ2-3, the V gene TRBV3-1, with no clear D. The CDR3 contains 13 residues. CDR1 and CDR2 (germline): LGHDT, YNNKEL (reference sequence). Trimming removed 4 bases from V and 2 bases from J, with 7 bases in between.

This clonotype showed up many times. V is TRBV12-3 or TRBV12-4 and J is TRBJ2-2; D remains unclear. The CDR3 consists of 13 residues. V lost 0 bases, J lost 7 bases, and 6 bases lay in between. For the CDR3, the DNA is TGTGCCAGCAGTTTAGCGGTCAACGGGGAGCTGTTTTTT. This encodes CASSLAVNGELFF.

This clonotype has a count of ten or more. This sequence joins TRBV6-2 or TRBV6-3 and TRBJ1-1; 12 positions match TRBD1. From germline, CDR1 is MNHEY and CDR2 SVGEGT. The CDR3 sequence is 19 residues long. The V gene end was trimmed by 0 bases and the J gene end by 1 base; junction bases not matched to a gene: 9. The DNA for the CDR3 is TGTGCCAGCAGTTACTCCCTGGGACAGGGGGCTGGACGGAACACTGAAGCTTTCTTT. Translating gives CASSYSLGQGAGRNTEAFF.